A single sample is the source of the 27 T cell receptor beta chains below, sequenced in a study of T cells after posttransplantation cyclophosphamide. Assay: immunoSEQ multiplex PCR; the TCRdb copy retains only in-frame clones and omits some. The data show thousands of clones, approximately 94% seen once. The sequencing sample was made of CD4+ T cells sorted from bone marrow. The origin of the receptors is a woman aged 55-69 years in good health, CMV-negative, and a related stem cell transplant donor.

This clone is a singleton in its sample. The CDR3 sequence: CASSEGIGGEQYF. In nucleotides, the CDR3 is TGTGCCAGCAGCGAGGGAATTGGGGGGGAGCAGTACTTC. V is TRBV9 and J is TRBJ2-7; maybe TRBD2 (6 bases). The germline CDR1 and CDR2 sequences are SGDLS and YYNGEE. V was pared by 3 bases and J by 7 bases, with 14 bases between. The CDR3 extends over 13 amino acids.

The chain joins TRBV5-6 to TRBJ1-5, with TRBD1 as a possible D gene (6 bases). This CDR3 spans 15 amino acids. V lost 5 bases and J 6 bases, leaving 18 bases between the germline ends. CDR1 and CDR2 (germline): SGHDT, YYEEEE. In DNA form, the CDR3 reads TGTGCCAGCAGGTTCTGGAGGGGGGGCGGTCAGCCCCAGCATTTT. Its translation: CASRFWRGGGQPQHF.

The J gene is TRBJ1-5, the V gene TRBV19; D unclear. Germline V gene data show CDR1 as LNHDA and CDR2 as SQIVND (reference sequence). V dropped 6 bases and J dropped 3 bases, with 12 bases sitting between them. The CDR3 loop spans 14 amino acids. CDR3 in amino acids: CASRLGRDNQPQHF. Written as DNA, the CDR3 is TGTGCCAGTAGGCTTGGACGGGACAATCAGCCCCAGCATTTT.

J is TRBJ2-6 and V is TRBV28, with D possibly TRBD1 on 6 matching bases. This CDR3 has 18 residues. The V end was cut by 6 bases, the J end by 4 bases, with 22 bases between. Per the germline V gene, CDR1 is MDHEN and CDR2 is SYDVKM. The CDR3 DNA is TGTGCCAGCAGGCCCCCGGGACACCGAGGATTCGGGGCCAACGTCCTGACTTTC. This codes for CASRPPGHRGFGANVLTF.

The chain links TRBV28 to TRBJ2-3, with 14 nucleotides matching TRBD2. Per germline, CDR1 MDHEN and CDR2 SYDVKM. The CDR3 is 22 amino acids. The V gene end was trimmed by 6 bases and the J gene end by 3 bases; junction bases not matched to a gene: 23. In DNA, the CDR3 is TGTGCCAGCAGCCCCGAAGGGGTTACGCGCCCGGGACTAGCGGGAGCAACAGATACGCAGTATTTT. It specifies CASSPEGVTRPGLAGATDTQYF.

The V call is TRBV6-6, the J call TRBJ1-3; 8 bases are shared with TRBD1. CDR3 size: 15 residues. V was pared by 3 bases and J by 7 bases, with 8 bases of the junction left unmatched. Germline V gene data show CDR1 as MNHNY and CDR2 as SVGAGI (reference sequence). CDR3 protein: CASSYKQGERNTIYF. The CDR3 nucleotides are TGTGCCAGCAGTTATAAACAGGGGGAACGGAACACCATATATTTT.

This chain links TRBV11-2 with TRBJ2-2; D not resolved. This CDR3 has 16 residues. V lost 5 bases, J lost 5 bases, and 18 bases lay in between. CDR1 is SGHAT, CDR2 FQNNGV, per germline. The DNA of the CDR3 is TGTGCCAGCAGCCTACAGAGCCCAAGCCTGACCGGGGAGCTGTTTTTT. It is translated as CASSLQSPSLTGELFF. Complete variable domain (other parts from reference TRBV11-2 and TRBJ2-2): EAGVAQSPRYKIIEKRQSVAFWCNPISGHATLYWYQQILGQGPKLLIQFQNNGVVDDSQLPKDRFSAERLKGVDSTLKIQPAKLEDSAVYLCASSLQSPSLTGELFFGEGSRLTVL.

There are a few counts of this clone. The chain employs TRBV5-8 and TRBJ2-7; 11 bases align to TRBD1. Germline V gene sequence: CDR1 SGHTS, CDR2 YDEGEE. V shed 0 bases and J 0 bases; nucleotides not matched to a gene: 5. The CDR3 extends over 17 amino acids. In DNA, the CDR3 is TGTGCCAGCAGCTTGGGGGTCGGGACAGGGGGCTCCTACGAGCAGTACGTC. Its translation: CASSLGVGTGGSYEQYV.

This clone was detected only a few times. The V gene is TRBV9, the J gene TRBJ1-6, with 9 bases matching TRBD1. The CDR3 is 16 amino acids. Germline CDR1 and CDR2: SGDLS and YYNGEE. The V segment lost 1 base and the J segment 7 bases; nucleotides outside the gene matches: 6. CDR3 sequence reads: CASSVWDRVTNSPLHF. DNA of the CDR3: TGTGCCAGCAGCGTATGGGACAGGGTAACGAATTCACCCCTCCACTTT.

This chain joins TRBV28 and TRBJ1-2, with D possibly TRBD1 on 6 matching bases. V dropped 6 bases and J dropped 4 bases, with 15 bases sitting between them. Germline values: CDR1 MDHEN, CDR2 SYDVKM. The CDR3 totals 14 residues. The CDR3 DNA reads as TGTGCCAGCAGCCCCACAGGGACGGGCTATGGCTACACCTTC. Its protein product is CASSPTGTGYGYTF.

The rearrangement links TRBV18 to TRBJ1-1, with D possibly matching TRBD1 (5 bases). Looked up from germline, CDR1 is KGHSH and CDR2 is LQKENI. This CDR3 region has 15 residues. V shed 2 bases and J shed 0 bases, with 10 bases lying between them. CDR3 nucleotides: TGTGCCAGCTCACCAATAGACAGACTGAACACTGAAGCTTTCTTT. This codes for CASSPIDRLNTEAFF.

The chain is built from TRBV18 and TRBJ2-7, with TRBD1 as a possible D gene (7 bases). The V and J ends lost 6 bases and 0 bases respectively, with 18 bases between them. CDR3 size: 16 residues. The V gene's germline CDR1 is KGHSH and CDR2 LQKENI. The CDR3, as DNA: TGTGCCAGCTCGGCACAGGGGACTTCGCACTCCTACGAGCAGTACTTC. It encodes CASSAQGTSHSYEQYF.

Note on this clone: This specimen includes other DNA sequences encoding the same CDR3. The chain links TRBV18 to TRBJ1-1; D is unresolved. The CDR3 runs 13 residues. The germline CDR1 and CDR2 sequences are KGHSH and LQKENI. V shed 3 bases and J shed 0 bases, with 5 bases lying between them. The CDR3: CASSPGLNTEAFF. The CDR3 DNA reads TGTGCCAGCTCACCTGGCTTGAACACTGAAGCTTTCTTT.

This clone came up once. The chain joins TRBV28 to TRBJ2-7; TRBD2 matches at 12 bases. Germline V CDR1 and CDR2: MDHEN, SYDVKM. Trimming cost V 9 bases and J 5 bases; bases outside gene matches: 8. This CDR3 spans 14 amino acids. CDR3 DNA sequence: TGTGCCAGTATGACTAGCGGGAGTAGGAACGAGCAGTACTTC. Protein sequence: CASMTSGSRNEQYF.

The rearrangement joins TRBV28 to TRBJ2-5, with TRBD1 as a possible D gene (6 bases). V was cut by 6 bases and J by 9 bases, with 14 bases left in between. Germline V gene data show CDR1 as MDHEN and CDR2 as SYDVKM. The CDR3 is 12 residues long. The CDR3 reads CASRPTGLAQYF. In DNA, the CDR3 is TGTGCCAGCAGGCCTACAGGGTTGGCCCAGTACTTC.

The CDR3 nucleotides read TGTGCCACCTCTCGGGACAGGTATAATTCACCCCTCCACTTT. Its translation is CATSRDRYNSPLHF. This sequence joins TRBV6-6 and TRBJ1-6, with 8 bases identical to TRBD1. CDR3 length: 14 residues. CDR1 and CDR2 (germline): MNHNY, SVGAGI (reference sequence). After removal of 10 bases from V and 4 bases from J, the junction contained 6 bases not matched to a gene.

The chain joins TRBV7-2 to TRBJ2-7; 7 nucleotides line up with TRBD2. Germline CDR1 reads SGHTA; CDR2 reads FQGNSA. J gave up 3 bases and V 2 bases, and 10 bases lay outside the gene matches. There are 16 residues in the CDR3. This CDR3 reads CASSLSAGDFGYEQYF. The CDR3 region has the DNA TGTGCCAGCAGCTTATCTGCGGGAGATTTCGGCTACGAGCAGTACTTC.

V is TRBV7-9 and J is TRBJ1-6, with D possibly being TRBD1 (5 bases). V was clipped by 5 bases and J by 9 bases, with 20 bases between them. There are 16 residues in the CDR3. Germline CDR1 is SEHNR and CDR2 is FQNEAQ (reference sequence). Here the CDR3 reads CASSQTSGPGGSPLHF. The CDR3 bases are TGTGCCAGCAGCCAGACAAGTGGCCCGGGGGGTTCACCCCTCCACTTT.

The rearrangement links TRBV5-1 to TRBJ2-7, with a possible D match to TRBD2 (7 bases). CDR3 length: 15 residues. The germline gives CDR1 SGHRS, CDR2 YFSETQ. V was trimmed by 4 bases and J by 3 bases, leaving 17 bases between them. The chain's CDR3 is CASSPRGGTDYEQYF. CDR3 bases: TGCGCCAGCAGCCCAAGGGGGGGGACGGACTACGAGCAGTACTTC.

J is TRBJ2-7 and V is TRBV6-5; the match to TRBD1 covers 12 bases. After removal of 4 bases from V and 7 bases from J, the junction contained 8 bases not matched to a gene. There are 15 residues in the CDR3. Germline V lookup: CDR1 MNHEY, CDR2 SVGAGI. The CDR3 is CASSSPGQGAVEQYF. DNA of the CDR3: TGTGCCAGCAGTTCGCCGGGACAGGGGGCAGTGGAGCAGTACTTC.

This clone appeared once. The J gene is TRBJ1-6, the V gene TRBV5-6; the D gene is possibly TRBD1 (6 bases). In germline, CDR1 is SGHDT, CDR2 YYEEEE. V lost 4 bases and J 9 bases, leaving 11 bases between the germline ends. CDR3 length: 13 amino acids. CDR3: CASSATGTSPLHF. CDR3 coding DNA: TGTGCCAGCAGCGCCACAGGGACTTCACCCCTCCACTTT. Complete variable domain (other parts from reference TRBV5-6 and TRBJ1-6): DAGVTQSPTHLIKTRGQQVTLRCSPKSGHDTVSWYQQALGQGPQFIFQYYEEEERQRGNFPDRFSGHQFPNYSSELNVNALLLGDSALYLCASSATGTSPLHFGNGTRLTVT.

The chain is built from TRBV21-1 and TRBJ1-2. TRBV21-1 is termed a pseudogene. The CDR3 covers 14 residues. CDR3 loop: CASSKAPTGDGYTF. The CDR3 DNA is TGTGCCAGCAGCAAAGCCCCGACGGGTGATGGCTACACCTTC.

Concerning this clone itself: At the DNA level, this CDR3 is encoded by other sequences in the same sample as well. The chain recombines TRBV6-5 with TRBJ1-6; D not resolved. Trimming stripped 7 bases from V and 7 bases from J, with 14 bases between. Germline CDR1 and CDR2: MNHEY and SVGAGI. This CDR3 contains 14 residues. The CDR3 sequence is CASTPGVPNSPLHF. The CDR3 DNA is TGTGCCAGCACCCCGGGAGTTCCAAATTCACCCCTCCACTTT.

This clone was recorded once. The chain employs TRBV29-1 and TRBJ2-7, with D possibly matching TRBD2 (7 bases). Deletions cut 7 bases from V and 6 bases from J, with 13 bases between. The CDR3 has 11 amino acids. Looked up from germline, CDR1 is SQVTM and CDR2 is ANQGSEA. The CDR3 nucleotides are TGCAGCGCAGAAGGGGGGGCCGAGCAGTACTTC. Translated: CSAEGGAEQYF.

This chain's CDR3 is CASSLTGSYEQYV. CDR3 coding DNA: TGTGCCAGCAGCTTGACAGGCTCCTACGAGCAGTACGTC. V gene TRBV6-1 combines with J gene TRBJ2-7; maybe TRBD1 (6 bases). Trimming cost V 6 bases and J 0 bases, with 9 bases left between them. CDR1 and CDR2 (germline): MNHNS, SASEGT. CDR3 length: 13 amino acids.

The chain combines TRBV5-4 with TRBJ2-5; TRBD1 agrees at 9 bases. The J segment lost 5 bases and the V segment lost 5 bases, leaving 10 bases of the junction unmatched. The V gene's germline CDR1 is SGHNT and CDR2 YYREEE (reference sequence). The CDR3 sequence is 15 residues long. The CDR3 reads CASSHTTGGIETQYF. The CDR3 region has the DNA TGTGCCAGCAGTCATACCACAGGGGGCATCGAGACCCAGTACTTC.

This chain joins TRBV7-8 and TRBJ2-5; TRBD1 agrees at 8 bases. The CDR3 covers 12 residues. Germline-derived CDR1 and CDR2 are SGHVS and FQNEAQ. Germline trimming cut 4 bases from V and 7 bases from J; bases unmatched to any gene: 2. CDR3 residues: CASSYDRGTQYF. The DNA for the CDR3 is TGTGCCAGCAGCTACGACAGGGGGACCCAGTACTTC.